One sample yielded the 27 T cell receptor beta chains listed below, sequenced in a study of cytomegalovirus exposure and HLA in healthy donors. Researchers ran the PCR with 60 Vbeta and 13 Jbeta primers. The data were produced by immunoSEQ multiplex PCR, yet TCRdb's version contains in-frame clones alone and is incomplete. This table holds some 110,000 clones, roughly 68% found once. The material sequenced was PBMCs. Source of these receptors: a man aged 30 to 39 in good health and CMV-seropositive.

The rearrangement links TRBV15 to TRBJ2-1; weak D call: TRBD2 (6 bases). The germline CDR1 and CDR2 sequences are LNHNV and YYDKDF (reference sequence). V shed 0 bases and J shed 9 bases, with 12 bases lying between them. The CDR3 length is 14 residues. CDR3 bases: TGTGCCACCAGCAGAGAAGCACTAGCTGTTGAGCAGTTCTTC. Translation gives CATSREALAVEQFF. Drawing the rest from reference TRBV15 and TRBJ2-1, the complete variable domain is DAMVIQNPRYQVTQFGKPVTLSCSQTLNHNVMYWYQQKSSQAPKLLFHYYDKDFNNEADTPDNFQSRRPNTSFCFLDIRSPGLGDTAMYLCATSREALAVEQFFGPGTRLTVL.

J is TRBJ1-2 and V is TRBV9; no definite D call. Germline values: CDR1 SGDLS, CDR2 YYNGEE. Trimming pared 5 bases from V and 0 bases from J, leaving 14 bases between. This CDR3 comprises 15 residues. CDR3 sequence (DNA): TGTGCCAGCAGTGAGACTCCTGAAGCTAACTATGGCTACACCTTC. It translates to CASSETPEANYGYTF.

The chain links TRBV12-5 to TRBJ2-7; 9 nucleotides agree with TRBD1. V was pared by 6 bases and J by 0 bases, with 6 bases of the junction left unmatched. This CDR3 comprises 15 residues. From germline, CDR1 is LGHNT and CDR2 FRNRAP. The DNA of the CDR3 is TGTGCTAGTGGCTCCGGACAGGGGCTCTCCTACGAGCAGTACTTC. It encodes CASGSGQGLSYEQYF.

The chain combines TRBV7-9 with TRBJ1-2; a weak D match, TRBD1 (5 bases). Germline CDR1 is SEHNR and CDR2 is FQNEAQ (reference sequence). This CDR3 spans 13 amino acids. The V gene lost 3 bases and the J gene lost 2 bases, with 7 bases spanning the gap. The CDR3 here is CASSLGLNYGYTF. CDR3 DNA: TGTGCCAGCAGCTTGGGACTAAACTATGGCTACACCTTC.

This clone was observed a handful of times. V and J are TRBV9 and TRBJ2-1; 12 bases align to TRBD2. The length of the CDR3 is 16 residues. V shed 0 bases, J shed 10 bases, and the junction held 8 bases outside the gene matches. From germline, CDR1 is SGDLS and CDR2 YYNGEE. The CDR3 protein is CASSVDPSGRAGEQFF. The CDR3 DNA reads as TGTGCCAGCAGCGTAGACCCTAGCGGGAGGGCCGGGGAGCAGTTCTTC.

V is TRBV27 and J is TRBJ2-1, with a weak D call TRBD2 (6 bases). Looked up from germline, CDR1 is MNHEY and CDR2 is SMNVEV (reference sequence). V gave up 7 bases and J gave up 4 bases, with 20 bases separating them. There are 16 residues in the CDR3. The CDR3 DNA follows: TGTGCCAGCACCTCCAGGGAGGTAAACCCTTACAATGAGCAGTTCTTC. Translation: CASTSREVNPYNEQFF.

The chain is built from TRBV10-3 and TRBJ1-2; 8 bases are shared with TRBD1. The trim removed 8 bases at V and 8 bases at J, leaving 7 bases unmatched. Germline CDR1 is ENHRY and CDR2 is SYGVKD. The CDR3 runs 12 residues. This CDR3 is CAIGAQGGGYTF. The CDR3 coding sequence is TGTGCCATCGGGGCACAGGGGGGGGGCTACACCTTC.

This chain links TRBV27 with TRBJ1-1, with TRBD1 identical over 10 bases. The CDR3 is 16 residues long. CDR1 and CDR2 (germline): MNHEY, SMNVEV (reference sequence). The junction had 8 bases not matched to a gene; V was cut back by 5 bases and J by 2 bases. This CDR3 is CASSRPGTGANTEAFF. The CDR3 nucleotides read TGTGCCAGCAGTCGTCCCGGGACAGGGGCAAACACTGAAGCTTTCTTT.

This clone was observed once. The chain has TRBV29-1 and TRBJ1-4, with a possible D match to TRBD1 (5 bases). V was cut by 7 bases and J by 7 bases, with 13 bases left in between. The CDR3 spans 12 residues. Germline V lookup: CDR1 SQVTM, CDR2 ANQGSEA. The CDR3 region is CSAGQGGEKLFF. In DNA, the CDR3 is TGCAGCGCAGGCCAGGGTGGTGAAAAACTGTTTTTT.

The V call is TRBV9, the J call TRBJ2-2, with D tentatively TRBD2 (5 bases). Germline V gene sequence: CDR1 SGDLS, CDR2 YYNGEE. V was shortened by 3 bases and J by 3 bases, with 15 bases between the two germline ends. CDR3 length equals 16 residues. DNA for the CDR3: TGTGCCAGCAGCGCCGGGGTCATACGGGACACCGGGGAGCTGTTTTTT. Amino acid sequence: CASSAGVIRDTGELFF.

V and J are TRBV4-3 and TRBJ2-1; perhaps TRBD1 as D (5 bases). Looked up from germline, CDR1 is LGHNA and CDR2 is YSLEER. CDR3 size: 18 residues. V dropped 5 bases and J dropped 1 base, with 21 bases sitting between them. CDR3 in DNA: TGCGCCAGCAGCAGCTGGGGTGGCCAGGGTTGGTCCTACAATGAGCAGTTCTTC. Its protein is CASSSWGGQGWSYNEQFF.

The chain has TRBV5-6 and TRBJ2-7; 13 bases agree with TRBD2. CDR1 SGHDT and CDR2 YYEEEE come from the germline V gene. V lost 4 bases and J lost 6; bases outside the gene matches: 4. The CDR3 has 14 residues. The CDR3 protein is CASSPGTSGTEQYV. In nucleotides, the CDR3 is TGTGCCAGCAGCCCCGGGACTAGCGGGACCGAGCAGTACGTC.

The chain is built from TRBV5-1 and TRBJ2-3, with TRBD2 matching over 13 bases. The CDR3 is 16 amino acids. CDR1 and CDR2 from the germline V gene are SGHRS and YFSETQ. The trim removed 4 bases at V and 3 bases at J, leaving 5 bases unmatched. CDR3 region: CASSLGTSGKTDTQYF. As DNA, the CDR3 is TGCGCCAGCAGCCTAGGGACTAGCGGGAAAACAGATACGCAGTATTTT. Drawing the rest from reference TRBV5-1 and TRBJ2-3, the complete variable domain is KAGVTQTPRYLIKTRGQQVTLSCSPISGHRSVSWYQQTPGQGLQFLFEYFSETQRNKGNFPGRFSGRQFSNSRSEMNVSTLELGDSALYLCASSLGTSGKTDTQYFGPGTRLTVL.

The rearrangement links TRBV7-8 to TRBJ2-5, with TRBD1 identical over 7 bases. After removal of 6 bases from V and 1 base from J, the junction contained 8 bases not matched to a gene. CDR1 SGHVS and CDR2 FQNEAQ come from the germline V gene. The CDR3 is 15 amino acids. CDR3 amino acids: CASRTGTVIQETQYF. DNA for the CDR3: TGTGCCAGCAGGACCGGGACAGTTATCCAAGAGACCCAGTACTTC.

This chain connects TRBV7-9 to TRBJ2-3; maybe TRBD1 (5 bases). Germline lookup yields CDR1 SEHNR and CDR2 FQNEAQ (reference sequence). This CDR3 comprises 14 residues. V shed 5 bases and J shed 2 bases, with 11 bases lying between them. The CDR3 DNA follows: TGTGCCAGCAGCCAAGACAGCTCCACAGATACGCAGTATTTT. It is translated as CASSQDSSTDTQYF.

V and J are TRBV4-1 and TRBJ2-2, with 7 bases that match TRBD2. This CDR3 comprises 18 residues. The junction had 15 bases not matched to a gene; V was cut back by 5 bases and J by 3 bases. Germline V gene data show CDR1 as MGHRA and CDR2 as YSYEKL. The CDR3 bases are TGCGCCAGCAGCTCTCACCGAGGGGAGGGATGGGACACCGGGGAGCTGTTTTTT. It yields the protein CASSSHRGEGWDTGELFF.

The chain joins TRBV6-1 to TRBJ1-4; weak D call: TRBD1 (5 bases). CDR3 length equals 15 residues. V shed 8 bases and J shed 4 bases, with 17 bases lying between them. The germline V gene encodes CDR1 MNHNS and CDR2 SASEGT. In nucleotides, the CDR3 is TGTGCCAGCTGCGGGGGATGGCAGATTAATGAAAAACTGTTTTTT. This gives the protein CASCGGWQINEKLFF.

The chain employs TRBV5-4 and TRBJ2-1, with D possibly TRBD2 on 7 matching bases. This CDR3 is 16 amino acids long. Germline lookup yields CDR1 SGHNT and CDR2 YYREEE (reference sequence). The ends were cut back, 4 bases at V and 4 bases at J, with 18 bases in the middle. Here the CDR3 reads CASSPEGGGTYNEQFF. CDR3 sequence (DNA): TGTGCCAGCAGCCCGGAGGGCGGGGGCACTTACAATGAGCAGTTCTTC.

Comment on this clone: The same CDR3 can be traced to other DNA sequences in this sample. The CDR3 DNA follows: TGTGCCAGCAGCCTGACAGGAGTGTATGAAGCTTTCTTT. As protein: CASSLTGVYEAFF. The chain couples TRBV11-2 to TRBJ1-1; possibly TRBD1 for D (6 bases). Between the trimmed V and J ends, which lost 5 bases and 7 bases, there was a span of 14 bases. The CDR3 length is 13 residues. Germline lookup yields CDR1 SGHAT and CDR2 FQNNGV.

The chain uses TRBV23-1 and TRBJ1-5, with a tentative D call TRBD1 (6 bases). TRBV23-1 is given ORF status, its function remaining uncertain. Trimming shortened V by 8 bases and J by 0 bases, and 20 bases separated the two germline ends. This CDR3 contains 17 residues. CDR3 DNA sequence: TGCGCCAGCCATACGGGACACTCTTCGAATAGCAATCAGCCCCAGCATTTT. This sequence encodes CASHTGHSSNSNQPQHF.

This chain joins TRBV4-3 and TRBJ1-5; TRBD1 matches 10 bases. The CDR3 loop spans 14 amino acids. Unmatched junction bases numbered 1, after V lost 4 bases and J lost 4 bases. The V gene's germline CDR1 is LGHNA and CDR2 YSLEER. The CDR3 nucleotides are TGCGCCAGCAGCCCGGACAGGGGGAATCAGCCCCAGCATTTT. This codes for CASSPDRGNQPQHF.

V and J are TRBV18 and TRBJ1-5; D might be TRBD1 (5 bases). V was shortened by 2 bases and J by 8 bases, with 10 bases between the two germline ends. The CDR3 length is 13 residues. Germline lookup yields CDR1 KGHSH and CDR2 LQKENI. The CDR3: CASSPGAEEPQHF. DNA for the CDR3: TGTGCCAGCTCACCAGGGGCAGAGGAGCCCCAGCATTTT.

The V call is TRBV9, the J call TRBJ1-2; no definite D call. In germline, CDR1 is SGDLS, CDR2 YYNGEE. The CDR3 has 14 residues. V lost 4 bases and J lost 8, with 18 bases in between. The CDR3, as DNA: TGTGCCAGCAGCCCCATCCGGGAGACGGGGGGCTACACCTTC. Protein sequence: CASSPIRETGGYTF.

The chain combines TRBV19 with TRBJ1-1; D not resolved. Germline values: CDR1 LNHDA, CDR2 SQIVND (reference sequence). The CDR3 runs 16 residues. V was clipped by 3 bases and J by 0 bases, with 14 bases between them. The CDR3 is CASSIYPSLMNTEAFF. The CDR3 bases are TGTGCCAGTAGTATCTACCCTTCCCTCATGAACACTGAAGCTTTCTTT.

This chain uses TRBV21-1 with TRBJ2-5; no DNA check was done on the table's D call, TRBD1. TRBV21-1 is a pseudogene locus. This CDR3 region has 21 residues. This chain's CDR3 is CASSKAMRGAGGFWIQETQYF. The CDR3 region has the DNA TGTGCCAGCAGCAAAGCGATGCGCGGGGCAGGGGGCTTCTGGATCCAAGAGACCCAGTACTTC.

In its sample, this clone was seen once. The gene calls are TRBV27 and TRBJ2-5, with a possible D match to TRBD1 (6 bases). Germline CDR1 and CDR2: MNHEY and SMNVEV (reference sequence). The ends were cut back, 10 bases at V and 2 bases at J, with 17 bases in the middle. The CDR3 is 14 amino acids. CDR3 bases: TGTGCCACCGGACTCCGGGACACACAAGAGACCCAGTACTTC. Its translation: CATGLRDTQETQYF.

The chain links TRBV9 to TRBJ2-1, with TRBD1 as a possible D gene (5 bases). CDR1 and CDR2 from the germline V gene are SGDLS and YYNGEE. The CDR3 consists of 13 residues. Trimming shortened V by 2 bases and J by 7 bases, and 10 bases separated the two germline ends. CDR3 sequence (DNA): TGTGCCAGCAGCGTCGGCTCAGGGAATGAGCAGTTCTTC. It translates to CASSVGSGNEQFF.